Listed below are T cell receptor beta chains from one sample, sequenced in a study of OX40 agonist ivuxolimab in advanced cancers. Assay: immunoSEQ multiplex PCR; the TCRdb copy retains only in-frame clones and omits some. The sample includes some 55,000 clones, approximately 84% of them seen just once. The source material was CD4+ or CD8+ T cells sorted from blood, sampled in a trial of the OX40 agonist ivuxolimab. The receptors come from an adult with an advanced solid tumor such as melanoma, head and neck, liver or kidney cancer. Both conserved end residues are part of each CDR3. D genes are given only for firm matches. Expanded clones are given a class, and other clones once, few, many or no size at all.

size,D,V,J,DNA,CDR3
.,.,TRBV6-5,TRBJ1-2,TGTGCCAGCTCGGACCTGCGCCGCGGCTACACCTTC,CASSDLRRGYTF
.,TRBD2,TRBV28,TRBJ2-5,TGTGCCACCAACGAAGCGGGAGTTGAGACCCAGTACTTC,CATNEAGVETQYF
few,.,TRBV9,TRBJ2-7,TGTGCCAGCAGCGTAGGGGGAATGAGCCCCGAGCAGTACTTC,CASSVGGMSPEQYF
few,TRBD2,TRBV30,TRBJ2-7,TGTGCCTGTGGCCGGTTGAGCGGGGAAGGCGAGCAGTACTTC,CACGRLSGEGEQYF
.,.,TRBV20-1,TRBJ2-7,TGCAGTGCTACGCAAGGGGGCGAGCAGTACTTC,CSATQGGEQYF
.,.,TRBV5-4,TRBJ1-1,TGTGCCAGCAGCTTGCGACCGAACACTGAAGCTTTCTTT,CASSLRPNTEAFF
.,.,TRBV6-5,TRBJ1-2,TGTGCCAGCCGGGGAGGAGCAGGGCGAGGCTACACCTTC,CASRGGAGRGYTF
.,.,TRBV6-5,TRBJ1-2,TGTGCCAGCAACCCTTCGAGATCGGACTATGGCTACACCTTC,CASNPSRSDYGYTF
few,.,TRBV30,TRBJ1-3,TGTGCCTGGAGTGTACGACGGGACACCATATATTTT,CAWSVRRDTIYF
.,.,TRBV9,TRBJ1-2,TGTGCCAGCAGCGTAGCTTTGGGCAGGGAGGACTATGGCTACACCTTC,CASSVALGREDYGYTF
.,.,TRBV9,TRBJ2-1,TGTGCCAGCAGTGGGGGTAATGAGCAGTTCTTC,CASSGGNEQFF
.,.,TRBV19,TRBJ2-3,TGTGCCAGTAGTATAGTAACAGGGCAATTTGGCACAGATACGCAGTATTTT,CASSIVTGQFGTDTQYF
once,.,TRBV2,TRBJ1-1,TGTGCCAGCAGAACCTCGGACGGGAACACTGAAGCTTTCTTT,CASRTSDGNTEAFF
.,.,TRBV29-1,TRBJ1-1,TGCAGCGTGCGGTCAGGGATGAACACTGAAGCTTTCTTT,CSVRSGMNTEAFF
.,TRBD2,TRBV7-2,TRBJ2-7,TGTGCCAGCAGCTTAGGCCCAGCGGGAGAGGGCTACGAGCAGTACTTC,CASSLGPAGEGYEQYF
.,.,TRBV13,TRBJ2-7,TGTGCCAGCAGCTTAAGGCTTGGGCAGGGGAGCTACGAGCAGTACTTC,CASSLRLGQGSYEQYF
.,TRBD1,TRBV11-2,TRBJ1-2,TGTGCCAGCAGCCGGGCCAGGACAGGGGGCCCCTATGGCTACACCTTC,CASSRARTGGPYGYTF
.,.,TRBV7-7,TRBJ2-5,TGTGCCAGCAGCTTAAACTCAGGGGAGGGAGAGACCCAGTACTTC,CASSLNSGEGETQYF
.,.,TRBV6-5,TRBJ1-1,TGTGCCAGCAGAGAAGGACGCGCTGAAGCTTTCTTT,CASREGRAEAFF
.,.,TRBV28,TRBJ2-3,TGTGCCAGCAGTTTATACAGTTACACAGATACGCAGTATTTT,CASSLYSYTDTQYF
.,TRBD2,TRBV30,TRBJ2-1,TGTGCCTGGAGGTTCGGGACTAGCGGTTACAATGAGCAGTTCTTC,CAWRFGTSGYNEQFF
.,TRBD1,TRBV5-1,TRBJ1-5,TGCGCCAGCAGCCTCGGACAGGGTTCTCAGCCCCAGCATTTT,CASSLGQGSQPQHF
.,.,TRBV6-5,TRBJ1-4,TGTGCCAGCAAAGGAACGGCTGGTAATGAAAAACTGTTTTTT,CASKGTAGNEKLFF
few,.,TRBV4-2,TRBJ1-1,TGTGCCAGCAGCCAGGGTACACACTCCTCGGGGAACACTGAAGCTTTCTTT,CASSQGTHSSGNTEAFF
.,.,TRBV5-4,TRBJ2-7,TGTGCCAGCAGCTTACGTTTCTACGAGCAGTACTTC,CASSLRFYEQYF
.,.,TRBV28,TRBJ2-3,TGTGCCAGCAGGGAGAGCACAGATACGCAGTATTTT,CASRESTDTQYF
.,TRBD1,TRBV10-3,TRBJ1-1,TGTGCCATCAGTACATCACAGGGGAGCACTGAAGCTTTCTTT,CAISTSQGSTEAFF
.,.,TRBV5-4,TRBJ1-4,TGTGCCAGCAGCTCAGGGACGAGTGAAAAACTGTTTTTT,CASSSGTSEKLFF
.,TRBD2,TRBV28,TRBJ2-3,TGTGCCAGCAGCCCTAGCGGGAGGGACACAGATACGCAGTATTTT,CASSPSGRDTDTQYF
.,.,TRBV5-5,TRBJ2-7,TGTGCCAGCAGCTTGGTGGGGCGCTCCTACGAGCAGTACTTC,CASSLVGRSYEQYF
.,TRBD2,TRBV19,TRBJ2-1,TGTGCCAGCGGGAGGGAATACAATGAGCAGTTCTTC,CASGREYNEQFF
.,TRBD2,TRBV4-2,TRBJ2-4,TGTGCCAGCAGCCAAGCCCTTGTCTCGGGGGGCATTCAGTACTTC,CASSQALVSGGIQYF
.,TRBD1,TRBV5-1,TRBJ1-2,TGCGCCAGCAGCCCCGCGACAGGGGGCGTCTATGGCTACACCTTC,CASSPATGGVYGYTF
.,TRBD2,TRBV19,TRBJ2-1,TGTGCCAGTAGTCCTAGCGGCAGCTCCTACAATGAGCAGTTCTTC,CASSPSGSSYNEQFF
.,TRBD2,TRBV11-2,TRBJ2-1,TGTGCCAGCAGCTTAGTTCCCGGGGTAGCGGGAGGGAATGAGCAGTTCTTC,CASSLVPGVAGGNEQFF
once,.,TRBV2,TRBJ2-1,TGTGCCAGCAGAATCGGGTGGCTAGCCCCCGGCAATGAGCAGTTCTTC,CASRIGWLAPGNEQFF
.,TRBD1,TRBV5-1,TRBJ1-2,TGCGCCAGCAGCTTGGAGCAGGGGGACTATGGCTACACCTTC,CASSLEQGDYGYTF
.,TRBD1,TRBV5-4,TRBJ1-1,TGTGCCAGCAGCTTGGCCGGGGGACAGGGTCGGGCTTTCTTT,CASSLAGGQGRAFF
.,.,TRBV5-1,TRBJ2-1,TGCGCCAGCAGCCCGTTCGGACAGGGAGGGTTTGGACACAATGAGCAGTTCTTC,CASSPFGQGGFGHNEQFF
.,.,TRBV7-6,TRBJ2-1,TGTGCCAGCAGCTCAAACCTAGCGCGTAGCTCCTACAATGAGCAGTTCTTC,CASSSNLARSSYNEQFF
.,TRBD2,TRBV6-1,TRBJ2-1,TGTGCCAACAGTGAAGGTAGCGGGCTATACAATGAGCAGTTCTTC,CANSEGSGLYNEQFF
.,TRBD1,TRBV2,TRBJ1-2,TGTGCCAGCAGTGCCGGGGACAGAAGACTAGCTAACTATGGCTACACCTTC,CASSAGDRRLANYGYTF
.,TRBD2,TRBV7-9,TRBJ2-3,TGTGCCAGCAGCCCAGGACTAGCGCCAGATACGCAGTATTTT,CASSPGLAPDTQYF
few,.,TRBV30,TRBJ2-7,TGTGCCTGGAGTCGGCACTACGAGCAGTACTTC,CAWSRHYEQYF
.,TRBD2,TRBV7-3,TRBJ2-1,TGTGCCAGCAGCTCCCTAGCGGGAGAGCCCAATGAGCAGTTCTTC,CASSSLAGEPNEQFF
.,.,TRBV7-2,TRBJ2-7,TGTGCCAGCAGCCCCCCGGGACGAGCCTACGAGCAGTACTTC,CASSPPGRAYEQYF
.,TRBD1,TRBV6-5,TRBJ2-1,TGTGCCAGCGGGGACAGGGGCCCCTACAATGAGCAGTTCTTC,CASGDRGPYNEQFF
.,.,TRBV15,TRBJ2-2,TGTGCCACCAGCGAGAACACCGGGGAGCTGTTTTTT,CATSENTGELFF
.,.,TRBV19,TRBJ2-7,TGTGCCAGTAGTATAGGCAGGGACGGATCCTACGAGCAGTACTTC,CASSIGRDGSYEQYF
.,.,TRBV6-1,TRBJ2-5,TGTGCCAGCACCGCAGGGCGGGAGACCCAGTACTTC,CASTAGRETQYF
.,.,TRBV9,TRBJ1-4,TGTGCCAGCAGCCCCCTCGGGGGAAATAATGAAAAACTGTTTTTT,CASSPLGGNNEKLFF